Below, 4 T cell receptor beta chains from the same sample are listed, as sequenced in a study of blood T cells in healthy people across ages. With a J-beta primer mix and a sample-barcoded 5' primer, a second PCR ran 7 to 11 cycles. TCRdb re-derived calls from the 5' RACE reads in MiXCR, one entry per CDR3 protein. The sample holds about 1,600,000 distinct CDR3 sequences, about 43% seen once. The specimen was blood. The receptors derive from a woman aged 18-29 years in good health.

This clonotype was counted between two and nine times. V is TRBV12-3 or TRBV12-4 and J is TRBJ2-5; TRBD2 aligns across 7 bases. This CDR3 has 14 residues. After removal of 7 bases from V and 5 bases from J, the junction contained 10 bases not matched to a gene. The CDR3 DNA reads TGTGCCAGCAAAAATGGGGGAGGGAGGGAGACCCAGTACTTC. The encoded protein is CASKNGGGRETQYF.

This clonotype was observed a handful of times. The CDR3 sequence: CASRDSQNVAKNIQYF. The CDR3 bases are TGTGCCAGCAGGGACAGCCAGAATGTTGCCAAAAACATTCAGTACTTC. The genes are TRBV2 and TRBJ2-4; tentatively, D is TRBD1 (6 bases). V shed 6 bases and J shed 1 base, with 16 bases lying between them. Germline V CDR1 and CDR2: SNHLY, FYNNEI. This CDR3 has 16 amino acids. The full variable domain, with the rest looked up from reference TRBV2 and TRBJ2-4, is EPEVTQTPSHQVTQMGQEVILRCVPISNHLYFYWYRQILGQKVEFLVSFYNNEISEKSEIFDDQFSVERPDGSNFTLKIRSTKLEDSAMYFCASRDSQNVAKNIQYFGAGTRLSVL.

This clonotype came up once. V and J are TRBV23-1 and TRBJ2-1, with unresolved D. TRBV23-1 is identified as an open reading frame with a role that is uncertain. CDR3 length: 19 residues. V dropped 7 bases and J dropped 0 bases, with 25 bases sitting between them. The CDR3 DNA follows: TGCGCCAGCACCACGATCCACCCCCACGGCACCGTCTCCTACAATGAGCAGTTCTTC. It translates to CASTTIHPHGTVSYNEQFF.

This clonotype showed up just once. The rearrangement links TRBV21-1 to TRBJ1-1; the table gives TRBD1 as D, unverified against the DNA. TRBV21-1 is a pseudogene. The CDR3 has 16 amino acids. CDR3 sequence (DNA): TGTGCCAGCAGCACCCGACAGATTGCCGGAAACACTGAAGCTTTCTTT. This translates into CASSTRQIAGNTEAFF.